This is a list of T cell receptor beta chains from one sample in a study of T cell responses to AZD1222 COVID-19 vaccine. Data came from immunoSEQ multiplex PCR; TCRdb stores just in-frame clones and leaves some out. The sample holds around 130,000 clones, 93% seen once. The specimen was peripheral blood, collected on day 0 of AZD1222 vaccination. The receptors were sampled from an adult in good health. Both conserved end residues are part of each CDR3. D genes are given only for firm matches. Expanded clones get a size class; other rows say once, few or many, or leave the size out.

>NA|TRBV28|NA|TRBJ1-2
TGTGCCATCTCCTCTGGGGGCCCTAACTATGGCTACACCTTC
CAISSGGPNYGYTF
>TRBD1|TRBV10-3|NA|TRBJ1-2
TGTGCCATCAGTGATAAGGGGGCGACTAACTATGGCTACACCTTC
CAISDKGATNYGYTF
>TRBD2|TRBV5-1|NA|TRBJ2-1
TGCGCCAGCAGCTTGCCCGGGGGGAACAATGAGCAGTTCTTC
CASSLPGGNNEQFF
>TRBD2|TRBV2|NA|TRBJ2-5
TGTGCCAGCAGTGATAGCGGGGGTGGGCAGACCCAGTACTTC
CASSDSGGGQTQYF
>NA|TRBV5-6|NA|TRBJ2-2
TGTGCCAGCAGGGCGGTAGGGACCGGGGAGCTGTTTTTT
CASRAVGTGELFF
>TRBD1|TRBV30|NA|TRBJ2-7
TGTGCCTGCGCCACAGGGGGCTCGTCCGAGCAGTACTTC
CACATGGSSEQYF
>NA|TRBV2|NA|TRBJ1-1
TGTGCCAGCAGTGATCACCGGGGGCCCACTGAAGCTTTCTTT
CASSDHRGPTEAFF
>NA|TRBV5-1|NA|TRBJ1-2
TGCGCCAGCAGCTCTCTCTTACCCGGGACCTCTGAAGAGGGCGGCTACACCTTC
CASSSLLPGTSEEGGYTF
>NA|TRBV11-2|NA|TRBJ2-7
TGTGCCAGCAGCTTAACTCCGCGCGAGCAGTACTTC
CASSLTPREQYF
>TRBD2|TRBV7-2|NA|TRBJ2-1
TGTGCCAGCAGCCCGACTAGCGGGGGGTACAATGAGCAGTTCTTC
CASSPTSGGYNEQFF
>TRBD1|TRBV12-5|NA|TRBJ1-5
TGTGCTAGTGCTTTAACCGGGACAGGGCATCAGCCCCAGCATTTT
CASALTGTGHQPQHF
>TRBD2|TRBV11-2|NA|TRBJ2-3
TGTGCCAGCAGCCAACTAGCGGGGGGCACAGATACGCAGTATTTT
CASSQLAGGTDTQYF
>TRBD1|TRBV25-1|NA|TRBJ1-2
TGTGCCAGCAGTGACTCCACTAAGGGACAGCGATATGGCTACACCTTC
CASSDSTKGQRYGYTF
>NA|TRBV11-3|NA|TRBJ2-2
TGTGCCAGCAGCTTAGGGGCTGGGGGGGAGCTGTTTTTT
CASSLGAGGELFF
>NA|TRBV7-9|NA|TRBJ1-2
TGTGCCAGCAGCTTACCCAGGTCCTATGGCTACACCTTC
CASSLPRSYGYTF
>TRBD1|TRBV3-1/TRBV3-2|NA|TRBJ1-2
TGTGCCAGCAGCGTCCCGGGACAGGGGGTCTATGGCTACACCTTC
CASSVPGQGVYGYTF
>NA|TRBV5-1|NA|TRBJ2-2
TGCGCCAGCAGCTTGTTGAGCAATACCGGGGAGCTGTTTTTT
CASSLLSNTGELFF
>NA|TRBV18|NA|TRBJ2-2
TGTGCCAGCTCACCACCAGAGACGAACACCGGGGAGCTGTTTTTT
CASSPPETNTGELFF
>TRBD1|TRBV7-6|NA|TRBJ1-5
TGTGCCAGCAGCTTAGAGGTCGGGGACAGGGGGAATCAGCCCCAGCATTTT
CASSLEVGDRGNQPQHF
>NA|TRBV25-1|NA|TRBJ1-3
TGTGCCAGCAGCGGACTGGGCTCTGGAAACACCATATATTTT
CASSGLGSGNTIYF
>NA|TRBV18|NA|TRBJ2-7
TGTGCCAGCGTAGGTGGGAGCTACGAGCAGTACTTC
CASVGGSYEQYF
>NA|TRBV6-2/TRBV6-3|NA|TRBJ1-5
TGTGCCAGCAGTCAAGGGCTGAGGGGGGATCAGCCCCAGCATTTT
CASSQGLRGDQPQHF
>NA|TRBV2|NA|TRBJ1-2
TGTGCCAGCAGTGAAGGGCTAGACTATGGCTACACCTTC
CASSEGLDYGYTF
>NA|TRBV5-1|once|TRBJ1-5
TGCGCCAGCAGCCTAGGCACAGGGACTGGCAATCAGCCCCAGCATTTT
CASSLGTGTGNQPQHF
>NA|TRBV5-5|NA|TRBJ2-6
TGTGCCAGCAGCTTGTCAGGGCAACCGTCTGGGGCCAACGTCCTGACTTTC
CASSLSGQPSGANVLTF
>NA|TRBV2|once|TRBJ1-1
TGTGCCAGCAGGTCAACAGGGAACACTGAAGCTTTCTTT
CASRSTGNTEAFF
>NA|TRBV7-9|NA|TRBJ1-2
TGTGCCAGCAGCTTTGGGCCCGCAGGAGTCTATGGCTACACCTTC
CASSFGPAGVYGYTF
>NA|TRBV2|NA|TRBJ1-2
TGTGCCAGCAGTGAGATTCAGGGATCTGGCTACACCTTC
CASSEIQGSGYTF
>NA|TRBV28|NA|TRBJ1-1
TGTGCCAGCAGGCCTAGCAACACTGAAGCTTTCTTT
CASRPSNTEAFF
>NA|TRBV6-4|NA|TRBJ1-1
TGTGCCAGCAGTGACACCGGGGGGAGCACTGAAGCTTTCTTT
CASSDTGGSTEAFF
>NA|TRBV13|NA|TRBJ1-1
TGTGCCAGCAGCTTAAGGGGGGGGAACACTGAAGCTTTCTTT
CASSLRGGNTEAFF
>TRBD1|TRBV15|NA|TRBJ1-5
TGTGCCACCAGCAGCGCCCGGGACAGGGTGGATGGTGGCAGTCAGCCCCAGCATTTT
CATSSARDRVDGGSQPQHF
>NA|TRBV3-1/TRBV3-2|NA|TRBJ1-3
TGTGCCAGCAGCCAGCCGGGGTCTGGAAACACCATATATTTT
CASSQPGSGNTIYF
>NA|TRBV27|once|TRBJ1-6
TGTGCCAGCAGTGGGGCACCGGGCCCATTGATCCCCTATAATTCACCCCTCCACTTT
CASSGAPGPLIPYNSPLHF
>NA|TRBV19|NA|TRBJ1-2
TGTGCCAGTAGTCCGGGTGACTATGGCTACACCTTC
CASSPGDYGYTF
>TRBD1|TRBV18|NA|TRBJ1-3
TGTGCCAGCTCACCGGGACAGGGGATATACACCATATATTTT
CASSPGQGIYTIYF
>NA|TRBV27|NA|TRBJ1-4
TGTGCCAGCAGTCCGCAGAACTTATGGCGTGAAAAACTGTTTTTT
CASSPQNLWREKLFF
>NA|TRBV6-5|NA|TRBJ2-4
TGTGCCAGCAGCCGTACCGGGATAGCAAACATTCAGTACTTC
CASSRTGIANIQYF
>NA|TRBV4-1|NA|TRBJ1-1
TGCGCCAGCAGCTTGAGGGGGTCGAGCACTGAAGCTTTCTTT
CASSLRGSSTEAFF
>TRBD1|TRBV6-5|NA|TRBJ1-4
TGTGCCAGCAGTTACAGGGACAGGGGCGAAAAACTGTTTTTT
CASSYRDRGEKLFF
>TRBD2|TRBV3-1/TRBV3-2|once|TRBJ2-5
TGTGCCAGCAGCCCGGCTAGCGGGGGGGTAGAGACCCAGTACTTC
CASSPASGGVETQYF
>NA|TRBV6-5|NA|TRBJ1-2
TGTGCCAGCAGTTACGGGGGGCTCGACTATGGCTACACCTTC
CASSYGGLDYGYTF
>NA|TRBV5-6|NA|TRBJ2-1
TGTGCCAGCAGCTTGTATGGGGGCTTATCCTACAATGAGCAGTTCTTC
CASSLYGGLSYNEQFF
>NA|TRBV24-1|NA|TRBJ2-1
TGTGCCACCAGTGGTTCCTCCGGCTCCAATGAGCAGTTCTTC
CATSGSSGSNEQFF
>NA|TRBV4-2|NA|TRBJ1-2
TGTGCCAGCAGCCACCCGGGACGGGGAAACTATGGCTACACCTTC
CASSHPGRGNYGYTF
>TRBD1|TRBV3-1/TRBV3-2|NA|TRBJ1-6
TGTGCCAGCAGCCGCTCCGCCGGGACAGGGGATTCACCCCTCCACTTT
CASSRSAGTGDSPLHF
>NA|TRBV10-3|NA|TRBJ1-5
TGTGCCATCAGTGGGGCAGTCAATCAGCCCCAGCATTTT
CAISGAVNQPQHF
>NA|TRBV11-2|NA|TRBJ2-7
TGTGCCAGCAGCTCCGTACAGGGTCAATACGAGCAGTACTTC
CASSSVQGQYEQYF
>NA|TRBV5-1|NA|TRBJ2-4
TGCGCCAGCAGCTTAATGAGCAGGGGAGGCCTAGCCAAAAACATTCAGTACTTC
CASSLMSRGGLAKNIQYF
>NA|TRBV5-1|NA|TRBJ1-2
TGCGCCAGCAGCTTGAGTCCCGAGCATGGCTACACCTTC
CASSLSPEHGYTF
>TRBD2|TRBV6-5|few|TRBJ2-1
TGTGCCAGCAGCCCGGAAGCGGGGGGCCCCAATGAGCAGTTCTTC
CASSPEAGGPNEQFF
>NA|TRBV5-5|NA|TRBJ1-1
TGTGCCAGCAGTCAAGACAACACTGAAGCTTTCTTT
CASSQDNTEAFF
>NA|TRBV10-2|NA|TRBJ1-2
TGCGCCAGCAGTGAGCCCTCGCGGGGGAACTATGGCTACACCTTC
CASSEPSRGNYGYTF
>TRBD2|TRBV7-9|NA|TRBJ2-7
TGTGCCAGCAGCTCTGAACGAGCGGGGGCCCCCCCCTACGAGCAGTACTTC
CASSSERAGAPPYEQYF
>NA|TRBV3-1/TRBV3-2|NA|TRBJ2-2
TGTGCCAGCAGCCAAGGTTTTGGGATCAACACCGGGGAGCTGTTTTTT
CASSQGFGINTGELFF
>TRBD1|TRBV19|NA|TRBJ2-1
TGTGCCAGTCACGACCCGGGACAGGGGACCAGGAATGAGCAGTTCTTC
CASHDPGQGTRNEQFF
>NA|TRBV4-1|NA|TRBJ2-7
TGCGCCAGCAGCCAAGAGCAGGCAGGAAGCTACGAGCAGTACTTC
CASSQEQAGSYEQYF
>NA|TRBV5-8|NA|TRBJ1-6
TGTGCCAGCAGCTTGGAGGGGGACTCACCCCTCCACTTT
CASSLEGDSPLHF
>NA|TRBV10-1|NA|TRBJ2-1
TGCGCCAGCAGTGGGGGCTTCGCCGATGAGCAGTTCTTC
CASSGGFADEQFF